Sequencing of this T cell receptor (beta chain) was carried out in a study of T cell repertoires in cytomegalovirus infection. Study-level information: Shared public TCR beta signatures pointed to both CMV infection and a matching HLA type.

Turning to this clonotype: What it binds is not known.

With 6 bases removed from V and 4 bases from J, the gap between germline ends came to 16 bases. The CDR3 extends over 15 amino acids. The germline V gene has CDR1 SEHNR and CDR2 FQNEAQ (reference sequence). TCRdb re-called the reads with MiXCR, one entry per CDR3 protein. The sample shows about 770,000 distinct CDR3 sequences, almost 30% of them seen only once. The sample here was cultured CD8+ T cells from PBMCs, taken from culture after CMV antigen stimulation. The chain recombines TRBV7-9 with TRBJ1-5; D may be TRBD1 (6 bases). The receptor was isolated from a human donor in good health (CMV status not recorded). Some clones in this sample may be carry-over from other donors' samples. For the CDR3, the DNA is TGTGCCAGCAGTTGGGAGGCAGGGGCTAATCAGCCCCAGCATTTT. Protein: CASSWEAGANQPQHF.